A selection of T cell receptor beta chains follows, all from one sample in a study of T cells after yellow fever vaccination. Each CDR3 protein gets one entry after TCRdb re-called the 5' RACE reads with MiXCR. Found here are more than 90,000 distinct CDR3 sequences, around 8% of them singletons; the top ten hold approximately 24%. The input for sequencing was CD8+ T cells sorted from PBMCs, taken 45 days after the yellow fever booster vaccination. These receptors all stem from a man aged 25-45 years who received the YFV17D yellow fever vaccine. CDR3s include the opening cysteine and the closing phenylalanine or tryptophan. D genes are given only for firm matches. The size entry is marked missing in some rows and otherwise reads once, few, many or a size class.

CDR3nt: TGTGCCAGCAGTGAGCGGGAGGGTTTCACAGATACGCAGTATTTT; CDR3aa: CASSEREGFTDTQYF; d_gene: TRBD2; len: 15; j_gene: TRBJ2-3; abundance: .; v_gene: TRBV28
CDR3nt: TGTGCCAGCAGTTACTCAGATTGGACTAGCGGAAACTACGAGCAGTACTTC; CDR3aa: CASSYSDWTSGNYEQYF; d_gene: TRBD2; len: 17; j_gene: TRBJ2-7; abundance: .; v_gene: TRBV6-5
CDR3nt: TGTGCCAGCAGCTTACTAGCGGGAGGGGGCACAGATACGCAGTATTTT; CDR3aa: CASSLLAGGGTDTQYF; d_gene: TRBD2; len: 16; j_gene: TRBJ2-3; abundance: .; v_gene: TRBV7-2
CDR3nt: TGTGCCAGCAGCTTGGCCGCGATAGAGCAGTACTTC; CDR3aa: CASSLAAIEQYF; d_gene: .; len: 12; j_gene: TRBJ2-7; abundance: many; v_gene: TRBV5-6
CDR3nt: TGTGCCAGCAGCGGAGGGGGAGCCTACGAGCAGTACTTC; CDR3aa: CASSGGGAYEQYF; d_gene: .; len: 13; j_gene: TRBJ2-7; abundance: few; v_gene: TRBV5-4
CDR3nt: TGTGCCAGCCTCGGACAGGGGATAGACACCGGGGAGCTGTTTTTT; CDR3aa: CASLGQGIDTGELFF; d_gene: TRBD1; len: 15; j_gene: TRBJ2-2; abundance: many; v_gene: TRBV12-3/TRBV12-4
CDR3nt: TGTGCCAGCAGAGGGGGACTGACAGGGCCAATCGTACGGGTCAAAAACATTCAGTACTTC; CDR3aa: CASRGGLTGPIVRVKNIQYF; d_gene: .; len: 20; j_gene: TRBJ2-4; abundance: many; v_gene: TRBV12-3/TRBV12-4
CDR3nt: TGCAGTGCTAGAAGCGGGAGCTCCTACGAGCAGTACTTC; CDR3aa: CSARSGSSYEQYF; d_gene: TRBD2; len: 13; j_gene: TRBJ2-7; abundance: .; v_gene: TRBV20-1
CDR3nt: TGTGCCAGCAGCTTAGCGCCGACAGGGGAGGCCTTGGGGACCCAGTACTTC; CDR3aa: CASSLAPTGEALGTQYF; d_gene: TRBD1; len: 17; j_gene: TRBJ2-5; abundance: many; v_gene: TRBV7-2
CDR3nt: TGTGCCAGCCACAACACAGATACGCAGTATTTT; CDR3aa: CASHNTDTQYF; d_gene: .; len: 11; j_gene: TRBJ2-3; abundance: many; v_gene: TRBV25-1
CDR3nt: TGTGCCTGGAGTGAAGGGGCTGGGGCCAACGTCCTGACTTTC; CDR3aa: CAWSEGAGANVLTF; d_gene: .; len: 14; j_gene: TRBJ2-6; abundance: .; v_gene: TRBV30
CDR3nt: TGTGCCAGCAGTTACGGCTCAGGGGTTTCCTACAATGAGCAGTTCTTC; CDR3aa: CASSYGSGVSYNEQFF; d_gene: .; len: 16; j_gene: TRBJ2-1; abundance: many; v_gene: TRBV6-5
CDR3nt: TGCAGTGCTAGACCGTCCACCTCGGGACTAGCGGGAAACAATGAGCAGTTCTTC; CDR3aa: CSARPSTSGLAGNNEQFF; d_gene: TRBD2; len: 18; j_gene: TRBJ2-1; abundance: many; v_gene: TRBV20-1
CDR3nt: TGTGCCTGGAGTTCAGGGAACACCGGGGAGCTGTTTTTT; CDR3aa: CAWSSGNTGELFF; d_gene: .; len: 13; j_gene: TRBJ2-2; abundance: many; v_gene: TRBV30
CDR3nt: TGTGCCAGCACCGGGGAGAGGGACTTTTCCTACGAGCAGTACTTC; CDR3aa: CASTGERDFSYEQYF; d_gene: .; len: 15; j_gene: TRBJ2-7; abundance: many; v_gene: TRBV7-9
CDR3nt: TGTGCCAGCAGCGCACTTCAACAGGGGGAAGACACCGGGGAGCTGTTTTTT; CDR3aa: CASSALQQGEDTGELFF; d_gene: TRBD1; len: 17; j_gene: TRBJ2-2; abundance: .; v_gene: TRBV14
CDR3nt: TGTGCCAGCAGCTTAGAGGGACTAGCGGCCCCCACAGATACGCAGTATTTT; CDR3aa: CASSLEGLAAPTDTQYF; d_gene: TRBD2; len: 17; j_gene: TRBJ2-3; abundance: many; v_gene: TRBV11-2
CDR3nt: TGCAGTGCTAGGGGCTATACACCTGGTGGAGATACGCAGTATTTT; CDR3aa: CSARGYTPGGDTQYF; d_gene: .; len: 15; j_gene: TRBJ2-3; abundance: many; v_gene: TRBV20-1
CDR3nt: TGTGCCAGCAGCCAAGTCGGGGTCGACTCCTACAATGAGCAGTTCTTC; CDR3aa: CASSQVGVDSYNEQFF; d_gene: .; len: 16; j_gene: TRBJ2-1; abundance: few; v_gene: TRBV4-2
CDR3nt: TGTGCCAGCTCACTAGCGGGAGGGGCAGATACGCAGTATTTT; CDR3aa: CASSLAGGADTQYF; d_gene: TRBD2; len: 14; j_gene: TRBJ2-3; abundance: many; v_gene: TRBV18
CDR3nt: TGTGCCAGCAGCTCATCTCCCGGGACGGAAGCTTTCTTT; CDR3aa: CASSSSPGTEAFF; d_gene: .; len: 13; j_gene: TRBJ1-1; abundance: many; v_gene: TRBV5-6
CDR3nt: TGTGACAGCAGCGCGACTCCTTCCTACGAGCAGTACTTC; CDR3aa: CDSSATPSYEQYF; d_gene: .; len: 13; j_gene: TRBJ2-7; abundance: .; v_gene: TRBV7-2
CDR3nt: TGTGCCAGCAGCTTTGGACTAGCGGCGGACATTCAGTACTTC; CDR3aa: CASSFGLAADIQYF; d_gene: TRBD2; len: 14; j_gene: TRBJ2-4; abundance: few; v_gene: TRBV5-4
CDR3nt: TGCGCCAGCAGCCAAGAATCCCTTCCTGGGGGTGAGCAGTTCTTC; CDR3aa: CASSQESLPGGEQFF; d_gene: .; len: 15; j_gene: TRBJ2-1; abundance: many; v_gene: TRBV4-3
CDR3nt: TGCGCCAGCAGTCGGACTAGCGGGGACAATGAGCAGTTCTTC; CDR3aa: CASSRTSGDNEQFF; d_gene: TRBD2; len: 14; j_gene: TRBJ2-1; abundance: many; v_gene: TRBV5-1
CDR3nt: TGTGCCAGCAGCCCTTTGGGAGGGAGTACCTACAATGAGCAGTTCTTC; CDR3aa: CASSPLGGSTYNEQFF; d_gene: TRBD2; len: 16; j_gene: TRBJ2-1; abundance: many; v_gene: TRBV7-2
CDR3nt: TGTGCCACCAGCAGAGCCTTTTTCGACAGAGAGATCAATCAGCCCCAGCATTTT; CDR3aa: CATSRAFFDREINQPQHF; d_gene: .; len: 18; j_gene: TRBJ1-5; abundance: many; v_gene: TRBV15
CDR3nt: TGTGCCAGCAGCCCGAAGGGACTAGCGGGAGCCCCCCCCTACGAGCAGTACTTC; CDR3aa: CASSPKGLAGAPPYEQYF; d_gene: TRBD2; len: 18; j_gene: TRBJ2-7; abundance: .; v_gene: TRBV11-2
CDR3nt: TGTGCCAGCAGCCCCCCAACTAGCGGGAGAAACATTCAGTACTTC; CDR3aa: CASSPPTSGRNIQYF; d_gene: TRBD2; len: 15; j_gene: TRBJ2-4; abundance: many; v_gene: TRBV3-1
CDR3nt: TGTGCCAGCAGTTTTGGGAGGGCCTACGAGCAGTACTTC; CDR3aa: CASSFGRAYEQYF; d_gene: TRBD2; len: 13; j_gene: TRBJ2-7; abundance: many; v_gene: TRBV28
CDR3nt: TGTGCCAGCAGCCCCCAGGACACAGATACGCAGTATTTT; CDR3aa: CASSPQDTDTQYF; d_gene: .; len: 13; j_gene: TRBJ2-3; abundance: many; v_gene: TRBV7-6
CDR3nt: TGTGCCAGTAGCGGGAGCTCAGTGAACACCGGGGAGCTGTTTTTT; CDR3aa: CASSGSSVNTGELFF; d_gene: TRBD2; len: 15; j_gene: TRBJ2-2; abundance: many; v_gene: TRBV12-3/TRBV12-4
CDR3nt: TGTGCCAGCAGCGTAGCAGTCGGTACCTACGAGCAGTACTTC; CDR3aa: CASSVAVGTYEQYF; d_gene: .; len: 14; j_gene: TRBJ2-7; abundance: many; v_gene: TRBV9
CDR3nt: TGTGCCAGCAGCTGCTGGGGACAGGGGCAAGAGACCCAGTACTTC; CDR3aa: CASSCWGQGQETQYF; d_gene: TRBD1; len: 15; j_gene: TRBJ2-5; abundance: .; v_gene: TRBV7-2
CDR3nt: TGTGCCAGCAGTTTATTCGTCCGGTCCTACGAGCAGTACTTC; CDR3aa: CASSLFVRSYEQYF; d_gene: .; len: 14; j_gene: TRBJ2-7; abundance: few; v_gene: TRBV27
CDR3nt: TGTGCCAGCAGTGAAATTTGGGGGATGAACACTGAAGCTTTCTTT; CDR3aa: CASSEIWGMNTEAFF; d_gene: .; len: 15; j_gene: TRBJ1-1; abundance: many; v_gene: TRBV6-1
CDR3nt: TGTGCCAGCAGTTCGGGGGAGGCTTACAATGAGCAGTTCTTC; CDR3aa: CASSSGEAYNEQFF; d_gene: .; len: 14; j_gene: TRBJ2-1; abundance: many; v_gene: TRBV12-3/TRBV12-4
CDR3nt: TGTGCCAGCAGTTTATCAGGGGAGGAGACCCAGTACTTC; CDR3aa: CASSLSGEETQYF; d_gene: .; len: 13; j_gene: TRBJ2-5; abundance: many; v_gene: TRBV28
CDR3nt: TGTGCCAGCAGCTTGGGCGACAGGGTAGGTGAGCAGTACTTC; CDR3aa: CASSLGDRVGEQYF; d_gene: TRBD1; len: 14; j_gene: TRBJ2-7; abundance: .; v_gene: TRBV5-4
CDR3nt: TGTGCCACGGGACAGGGGACGTCTGAAGCTTTCTTT; CDR3aa: CATGQGTSEAFF; d_gene: TRBD1; len: 12; j_gene: TRBJ1-1; abundance: many; v_gene: TRBV12-3/TRBV12-4
CDR3nt: TGTGCCAGCAGTTACGGGCAGGGGTACACCGGGGAGCTGTTTTTT; CDR3aa: CASSYGQGYTGELFF; d_gene: .; len: 15; j_gene: TRBJ2-2; abundance: many; v_gene: TRBV6-5